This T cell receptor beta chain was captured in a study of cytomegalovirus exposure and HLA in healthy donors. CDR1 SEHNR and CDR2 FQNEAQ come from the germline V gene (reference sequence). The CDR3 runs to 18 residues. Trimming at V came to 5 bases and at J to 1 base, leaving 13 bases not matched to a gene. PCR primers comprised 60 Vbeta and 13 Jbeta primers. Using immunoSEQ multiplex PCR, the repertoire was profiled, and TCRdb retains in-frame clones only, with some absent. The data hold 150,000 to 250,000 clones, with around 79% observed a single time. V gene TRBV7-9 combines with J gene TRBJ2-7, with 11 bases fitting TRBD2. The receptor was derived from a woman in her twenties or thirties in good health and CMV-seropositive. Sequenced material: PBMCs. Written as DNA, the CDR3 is TGTGCCAGCAGCCGTCAGGGGCTTACTAGCGGGAGATCCTACGAGCAGTACTTC. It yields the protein CASSRQGLTSGRSYEQYF.